Listed below are T cell receptor beta chains from one sample, sequenced in a study of blood T cell repertoires in COVID-19. Profiled with immunoSEQ multiplex PCR; TCRdb holds only in-frame clones, not every one. The sample lists about 100,000 clones, approximately 84% occurring once. The source material was peripheral blood. The receptor source for this set is a man aged 25-40 years in a cohort sampled during active COVID-19. Both conserved end residues are part of each CDR3. A D gene is named only where the DNA matches it firmly. Not all rows give a size; the values are once, few, many and, for expanded clones, a class.

D: NA
J: TRBJ1-1
size: NA
V: TRBV19
CDR3: CASSILSGSEAFF
DNA: TGTGCCAGTAGTATTTTATCGGGGTCTGAAGCTTTCTTT

D: NA
J: TRBJ1-2
size: NA
V: TRBV3-1/TRBV3-2
CDR3: CASSQFRGYTF
DNA: TGTGCCAGCAGCCAATTCCGTGGCTACACCTTC

D: NA
J: TRBJ1-3
size: NA
V: TRBV3-1/TRBV3-2
CDR3: CASSQATGNTIYF
DNA: TGTGCCAGCAGCCAAGCCACAGGAAACACCATATATTTT

D: TRBD1
J: TRBJ2-7
size: NA
V: TRBV7-2
CDR3: CASSYRTGAYEQYF
DNA: TGTGCCAGCAGCTATAGGACAGGGGCCTACGAGCAGTACTTC

D: TRBD1
J: TRBJ1-5
size: few
V: TRBV25-1
CDR3: CASRGQGASNQPQHF
DNA: TGTGCCAGCAGGGGACAGGGGGCGAGCAATCAGCCCCAGCATTTT

D: NA
J: TRBJ2-2
size: NA
V: TRBV12-2
CDR3: CASRLSQGLGGTNTGELFF
DNA: TGTGCAAGTCGCTTATCCCAGGGCCTCGGGGGAACGAACACCGGGGAGCTGTTTTTT

D: NA
J: TRBJ1-1
size: NA
V: TRBV30
CDR3: CAWTKFENTEAFF
DNA: TGTGCCTGGACTAAGTTTGAGAACACTGAAGCTTTCTTT

D: TRBD2
J: TRBJ2-3
size: NA
V: TRBV10-3
CDR3: CAISLGASGGTDTQYF
DNA: TGTGCCATCAGTCTGGGGGCTAGCGGGGGCACCGATACGCAGTATTTT

D: NA
J: TRBJ2-3
size: NA
V: TRBV18
CDR3: CASSPLAQGSSADTQYF
DNA: TGTGCCAGCTCACCATTGGCGCAGGGGTCGTCCGCAGATACGCAGTATTTT

D: NA
J: TRBJ1-2
size: NA
V: TRBV10-2
CDR3: CASSFRGGDGYTF
DNA: TGCGCCAGCAGTTTTCGAGGGGGAGATGGCTACACCTTC

D: NA
J: TRBJ2-5
size: NA
V: TRBV10-3
CDR3: CAISESTRGETQYF
DNA: TGTGCCATCAGTGAGTCGACTCGAGGGGAGACCCAGTACTTC

D: TRBD1
J: TRBJ1-1
size: NA
V: TRBV6-5
CDR3: CASSPGQGPNTEAFF
DNA: TGTGCCAGCAGCCCGGGACAGGGGCCAAACACTGAAGCTTTCTTT

D: TRBD1
J: TRBJ1-2
size: once
V: TRBV6-6
CDR3: CASSYLEGAHGYTF
DNA: TGTGCCAGCAGTTACCTCGAGGGGGCGCATGGCTACACCTTC

D: TRBD1
J: TRBJ2-7
size: NA
V: TRBV4-3
CDR3: CASSLARGQGAYEQYF
DNA: TGCGCCAGCAGCCTCGCGAGGGGACAGGGCGCCTACGAGCAGTACTTC

D: TRBD2
J: TRBJ2-5
size: NA
V: TRBV3-1/TRBV3-2
CDR3: CASSPGLAGGQETQYF
DNA: TGTGCCAGCAGCCCTGGACTAGCGGGGGGACAAGAGACCCAGTACTTC

D: TRBD2
J: TRBJ2-5
size: NA
V: TRBV5-4
CDR3: CASSVRGGRETQYF
DNA: TGTGCCAGCAGCGTCCGGGGGGGCCGAGAGACCCAGTACTTC

D: TRBD1
J: TRBJ1-1
size: once
V: TRBV19
CDR3: CASRDRIMNTEAFF
DNA: TGTGCCAGTAGGGACAGGATCATGAACACTGAAGCTTTCTTT

D: TRBD1
J: TRBJ1-4
size: NA
V: TRBV27
CDR3: CASRPQGDSTNEKLFF
DNA: TGTGCCAGCAGGCCCCAGGGGGATTCAACTAATGAAAAACTGTTTTTT

D: TRBD1
J: TRBJ1-6
size: few
V: TRBV5-6
CDR3: CASSPGQGYSPLHF
DNA: TGTGCCAGCAGCCCTGGACAGGGGTATTCACCCCTCCACTTT

D: NA
J: TRBJ1-3
size: NA
V: TRBV28
CDR3: CASRSGNTIYF
DNA: TGTGCCAGCAGGTCGGGAAACACCATATATTTT

D: NA
J: TRBJ1-1
size: NA
V: TRBV7-6
CDR3: CASSLVQRDTEAFF
DNA: TGTGCCAGCAGCTTAGTCCAACGGGACACTGAAGCTTTCTTT

D: TRBD1
J: TRBJ1-2
size: NA
V: TRBV28
CDR3: CASNENRGYYGYTF
DNA: TGTGCCAGCAATGAAAACAGGGGTTACTATGGCTACACCTTC

D: NA
J: TRBJ1-5
size: NA
V: TRBV21-1
CDR3: CASSPRFWREFNQPQHF
DNA: TGTGCCAGCAGCCCCCGATTTTGGAGGGAGTTCAATCAGCCCCAGCATTTT

D: NA
J: TRBJ1-5
size: NA
V: TRBV5-8
CDR3: CATSRISDSSWGGQPQHF
DNA: TGTGCCACCTCTAGAATCTCGGACAGTTCGTGGGGCGGTCAGCCCCAGCATTTT

D: NA
J: TRBJ1-5
size: NA
V: TRBV3-1/TRBV3-2
CDR3: CASSLTGDSNQPQHF
DNA: TGTGCCAGCAGCCTGACAGGAGATAGCAATCAGCCCCAGCATTTT

D: TRBD1
J: TRBJ2-3
size: NA
V: TRBV7-9
CDR3: CASSKRQGGDTQYF
DNA: TGTGCCAGCAGCAAACGACAGGGCGGAGATACGCAGTATTTT

D: TRBD2
J: TRBJ2-7
size: many
V: TRBV13
CDR3: CASSSGLAGGRADYEQYF
DNA: TGTGCCAGCAGCTCGGGACTAGCGGGGGGCCGCGCTGACTACGAGCAGTACTTC

D: NA
J: TRBJ1-1
size: NA
V: TRBV2
CDR3: CASRQTEGRATQAFF
DNA: TGTGCCAGCAGGCAGACAGAAGGTCGGGCCACTCAAGCTTTCTTT

D: TRBD1
J: TRBJ1-4
size: NA
V: TRBV5-1
CDR3: CASSLGQGEGEKLFF
DNA: TGCGCCAGCAGCTTGGGACAGGGGGAAGGTGAAAAACTGTTTTTT

D: TRBD1
J: TRBJ1-2
size: NA
V: TRBV7-2
CDR3: CASSLRQGSDYGYTF
DNA: TGTGCCAGCAGCTTAAGACAGGGGTCAGACTATGGCTACACCTTC

D: TRBD1
J: TRBJ2-7
size: few
V: TRBV5-1
CDR3: CASSPGQFTYEQYF
DNA: TGCGCCAGCAGCCCGGGACAGTTCACCTACGAGCAGTACTTC

D: TRBD1
J: TRBJ1-1
size: NA
V: TRBV5-6
CDR3: CASSTGTGYNTEAFF
DNA: TGTGCCAGCAGCACCGGGACAGGGTACAACACTGAAGCTTTCTTT

D: TRBD2
J: TRBJ2-3
size: few
V: TRBV5-1
CDR3: CASSPGGLFTDTQYF
DNA: TGCGCCAGCAGCCCGGGGGGGCTCTTCACAGATACGCAGTATTTT

D: NA
J: TRBJ2-1
size: NA
V: TRBV4-2
CDR3: CASSQDLLDSHGSVLPKFNEQFF
DNA: TGTGCCAGCAGCCAAGATCTGTTGGACAGTCATGGGAGCGTATTGCCAAAGTTCAATGAGCAGTTCTTC

D: NA
J: TRBJ1-2
size: NA
V: TRBV7-2
CDR3: CASSLGDKYGYTF
DNA: TGTGCCAGCAGCTTAGGGGACAAGTATGGCTACACCTTC

D: NA
J: TRBJ1-6
size: few
V: TRBV6-2/TRBV6-3
CDR3: CASSSTPNSPLHF
DNA: TGTGCCAGCAGTTCTACTCCAAATTCACCCCTCCACTTT

D: TRBD1
J: TRBJ1-4
size: NA
V: TRBV5-1
CDR3: CASSLGQVEKLFF
DNA: TGCGCCAGCAGCTTAGGACAGGTGGAAAAACTGTTTTTT

D: NA
J: TRBJ1-2
size: NA
V: TRBV6-1
CDR3: CASSEARYSLNYGYTF
DNA: TGTGCCAGCAGTGAAGCGCGATACAGTCTCAACTATGGCTACACCTTC

D: NA
J: TRBJ1-1
size: NA
V: TRBV7-9
CDR3: CASTGRATEAFF
DNA: TGTGCCAGCACGGGGAGGGCCACTGAAGCTTTCTTT

D: NA
J: TRBJ2-7
size: NA
V: TRBV7-2
CDR3: CASSLGRSSYEQYF
DNA: TGTGCCAGCAGCTTAGGGAGGAGCTCCTACGAGCAGTACTTC

D: NA
J: TRBJ1-2
size: few
V: TRBV11-3
CDR3: CASSLDLDRSALSYTF
DNA: TGTGCCAGCAGCTTAGATCTCGACAGGTCCGCATTAAGCTACACCTTC

D: NA
J: TRBJ1-3
size: NA
V: TRBV24-1
CDR3: CATSDSVSGNTIYF
DNA: TGTGCCACCAGTGACAGCGTCTCTGGAAACACCATATATTTT

D: NA
J: TRBJ1-1
size: NA
V: TRBV29-1
CDR3: CSVVGSDTEAFF
DNA: TGCAGCGTTGTCGGGAGCGACACTGAAGCTTTCTTT

D: NA
J: TRBJ2-7
size: NA
V: TRBV6-1
CDR3: CASSEARDEQYF
DNA: TGTGCCAGCAGTGAAGCGCGCGACGAGCAGTACTTC

D: NA
J: TRBJ1-6
size: NA
V: TRBV28
CDR3: CASSLDPNRVSPLHF
DNA: TGTGCCAGCAGTTTAGACCCTAACAGGGTTTCACCCCTCCACTTT

D: TRBD2
J: TRBJ2-2
size: NA
V: TRBV7-2
CDR3: CASSLVAGGPDTGELFF
DNA: TGTGCCAGCAGCTTAGTAGCGGGGGGGCCTGACACCGGGGAGCTGTTTTTT

D: TRBD1
J: TRBJ1-2
size: NA
V: TRBV2
CDR3: CASSGRPPGQGASGYTF
DNA: TGTGCCAGCAGTGGGCGACCTCCGGGACAGGGTGCGAGCGGCTACACCTTC

D: NA
J: TRBJ1-2
size: NA
V: TRBV28
CDR3: CASQLGQKKHGYTF
DNA: TGTGCCAGTCAATTAGGACAGAAAAAACATGGCTACACCTTC

D: TRBD1
J: TRBJ2-7
size: NA
V: TRBV5-1
CDR3: CASSKAPGQGDYEQYF
DNA: TGCGCCAGCAGCAAGGCCCCGGGACAGGGTGATTACGAGCAGTACTTC

D: NA
J: TRBJ1-6
size: NA
V: TRBV9
CDR3: CASSAYNQSPLHF
DNA: TGTGCCAGCAGCGCTTACAATCAATCACCCCTCCACTTT

D: TRBD2
J: TRBJ2-3
size: NA
V: TRBV7-9
CDR3: CASSLTGRGGRTDTQYF
DNA: TGTGCCAGCAGCTTAACCGGGCGGGGGGGCCGAACAGATACGCAGTATTTT

D: NA
J: TRBJ1-2
size: NA
V: TRBV7-8
CDR3: CALRFRGGQGDYGYTF
DNA: TGTGCCCTGCGCTTTAGGGGGGGACAAGGGGACTATGGCTACACCTTC

D: TRBD2
J: TRBJ2-2
size: few
V: TRBV28
CDR3: CASSLRDYYTGELFF
DNA: TGTGCCAGCAGTTTAAGGGACTACTATACCGGGGAGCTGTTTTTT

D: NA
J: TRBJ2-3
size: NA
V: TRBV5-6
CDR3: CASSFPVGAQYF
DNA: TGTGCCAGCAGTTTCCCCGTCGGGGCGCAGTATTTT